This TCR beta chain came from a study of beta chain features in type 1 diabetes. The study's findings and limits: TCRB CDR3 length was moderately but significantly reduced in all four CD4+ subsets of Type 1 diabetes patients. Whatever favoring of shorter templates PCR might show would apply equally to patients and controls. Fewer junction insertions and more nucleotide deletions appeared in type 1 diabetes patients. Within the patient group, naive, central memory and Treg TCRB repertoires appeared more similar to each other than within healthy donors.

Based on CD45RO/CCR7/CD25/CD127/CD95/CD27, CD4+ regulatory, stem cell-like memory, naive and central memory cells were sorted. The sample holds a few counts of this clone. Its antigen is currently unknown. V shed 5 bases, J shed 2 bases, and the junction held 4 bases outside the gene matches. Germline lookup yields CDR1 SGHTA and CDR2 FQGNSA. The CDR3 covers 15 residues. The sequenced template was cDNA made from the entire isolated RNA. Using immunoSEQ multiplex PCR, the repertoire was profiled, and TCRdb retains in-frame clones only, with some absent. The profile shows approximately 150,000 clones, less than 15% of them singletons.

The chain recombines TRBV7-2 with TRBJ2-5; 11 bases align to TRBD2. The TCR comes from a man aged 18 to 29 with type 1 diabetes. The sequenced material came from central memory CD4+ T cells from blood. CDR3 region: CASSTLAGGQETQYF. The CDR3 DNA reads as TGTGCCAGCAGCACTTTAGCGGGGGGGCAAGAGACCCAGTACTTC.